A single TCR beta chain is shown here with its context. The target antigen is unknown. CDR3 length: 16 amino acids. Germline loops: CDR1 LNHDA, CDR2 SQIVND (reference sequence). Trimming took 2 bases from V and 0 from J, leaving 13 bases between them. Sequencing was performed with immunoSEQ multiplex PCR; in TCRdb, only in-frame clones are kept and a portion is missing. Found here are about 200,000 clones, approximately 80% of them singletons; the top ten hold about an eighth. This sample is part of a study of cytomegalovirus exposure and HLA in healthy donors. The study's findings and limits: Rare TCR sequences predominated, though certain public TCRs were found in many donors. The finding came from a later analysis; first-cohort TCR clusters tended to co-occur in the 90 to 150 validation repertoires.

Specimen: PBMCs. This receptor was taken from a woman in her 30s in good health and CMV-seropositive. This chain joins TRBV19 and TRBJ1-1, with TRBD1 as a possible D gene (6 bases). In DNA, the CDR3 is TGTGCCAGTAGTATACCAGGACAGTCTTTGAACACTGAAGCTTTCTTT. Encoded protein: CASSIPGQSLNTEAFF.